Listed here are 8 T cell receptor beta chains from one sample, sequenced in a study of a mutant IDH1 vaccine in newly diagnosed glioma. Sample time point: baseline, week 1 (first vaccination visit). Noted treatment: pre-vaccination baseline after standard-of-care therapy. Clones were sequenced by immunoSEQ multiplex PCR, and TCRdb holds only the in-frame ones, with some missing. The sample has approximately 92,000 clones; about 82% are singletons. Sequencing was performed on PBMCs, taken from a glioma patient treated with radiotherapy, temozolomide or both. The receptors shown here come from a man aged 35 to 55 with glioma.

The J gene is TRBJ1-2, the V gene TRBV5-1; TRBD1 matches 8 bases. J gave up 0 bases and V 2 bases, and 3 bases lay outside the gene matches. The CDR3 has 15 residues. From germline, CDR1 is SGHRS and CDR2 YFSETQ. This chain's CDR3 is CASSLEGQANYGYTF. CDR3 nucleotide sequence: TGCGCCAGCAGCTTAGAGGGACAGGCTAACTATGGCTACACCTTC.

V and J are TRBV5-1 and TRBJ2-1; possible D gene TRBD1, 5 bases. The germline V gene encodes CDR1 SGHRS and CDR2 YFSETQ. V was trimmed by 4 bases and J by 8 bases, leaving 13 bases between them. CDR3 length: 13 residues. The CDR3 DNA reads as TGCGCCAGCAGCCAAATCAGGGTGGATGAGCAGTTCTTC. Its protein product is CASSQIRVDEQFF.

The rearrangement joins TRBV11-2 to TRBJ2-7, with a tentative D call TRBD2 (7 bases). The CDR3 has 15 residues. V dropped 5 bases and J dropped 4 bases, with 18 bases sitting between them. CDR1 is SGHAT and CDR2 is FQNNGV in the germline V gene. CDR3 nucleotide sequence: TGTGCCAGCAGCCGGGTGAGGGGGGGGCGGTACGAGCAGTACTTC. It encodes CASSRVRGGRYEQYF.

By sample fraction, this clone is medium-sized. The V and J genes are TRBV5-1 and TRBJ2-3; TRBD2 agrees at 7 bases. The germline CDR1 and CDR2 sequences are SGHRS and YFSETQ. After removal of 3 bases from V and 0 bases from J, the junction contained 7 bases not matched to a gene. The CDR3 sequence is 16 residues long. The CDR3 DNA reads TGCGCCAGCAGCTCCTCTAGCGGTTCTAGCACAGATACGCAGTATTTT. The encoded protein is CASSSSSGSSTDTQYF.

The gene calls are TRBV7-9 and TRBJ2-5; TRBD2 is a possible D gene (5 bases). Trimming removed 5 bases at V and 2 bases at J, with 15 bases between. The CDR3 is made up of 15 amino acids. From germline, CDR1 is SEHNR and CDR2 FQNEAQ (reference sequence). The DNA of the CDR3 is TGTGCCAGCAGCCAGGTGGTGGGAGAGCAAGAGACCCAGTACTTC. Encoded protein: CASSQVVGEQETQYF. The complete variable domain, with remaining parts taken from reference TRBV7-9 and TRBJ2-5, reads DTGVSQNPRHKITKRGQNVTFRCDPISEHNRLYWYRQTLGQGPEFLTYFQNEAQLEKSRLLSDRFSAERPKGSFSTLEIQRTEQGDSAMYLCASSQVVGEQETQYFGPGTRLLVL.

About this clone itself: This may stem from a read error, because a much larger clone lies one nucleotide away. Other nucleotide sequences from this sample produce the same CDR3. The rearrangement joins TRBV18 to TRBJ1-1; D is undetermined. This CDR3 region has 15 residues. Germline V CDR1 and CDR2: KGHSH, LQKENI. CDR3 residues: CASSPLSTGHTEAFF. CDR3 bases: TGTGCCAGCTCACCACTATCCACCGGGCACACTGAAGCCTTCTTT.

This chain uses TRBV29-1 with TRBJ2-7, with a tentative D call TRBD2 (6 bases). V lost 1 base to trimming and J lost 0 bases, with 13 bases between them. The CDR3 has 15 residues. Germline V lookup: CDR1 SQVTM, CDR2 ANQGSEA. CDR3 sequence: CSVEGGDGHSYEQYF. As DNA, the CDR3 is TGCAGCGTTGAAGGGGGGGACGGACACTCCTACGAGCAGTACTTC.

The chain recombines TRBV7-6 with TRBJ1-5; D uncertain. The CDR3 totals 15 residues. The V end was cut by 5 bases, the J end by 6 bases, with 17 bases between. The germline gives CDR1 SGHVS, CDR2 FNYEAQ. CDR3 DNA: TGTGCCAGCAGCCCCCGCGGGGAATCGGGTCAGCCCCAGCATTTT. This sequence encodes CASSPRGESGQPQHF.